These 5 T cell receptor beta chains came from one sample sequenced in a study of T cell clonality in common variable immunodeficiency. Sequencing used immunoSEQ multiplex PCR; TCRdb keeps in-frame clones, though not all of them. The sample contains roughly 55,000 clones, none occurring once; 5.4% lies in the top ten. The source material was peripheral blood mononuclear cells. The receptors were sampled from a person between 18 and 75 years old in good health.

This clone appeared many times. The read ends 3 residues early relative to the CDR3; the germline J gene fills the gap. The rearrangement uses TRBV5-6 and TRBJ2-5, with 8 bases fitting TRBD1. CDR3 length: 14 residues. Trimming cost V 4 bases and J 5 bases; bases outside gene matches: 7. CDR1 SGHDT and CDR2 YYEEEE come from the germline V gene. This CDR3 reads CASSPTGADETQYF. CDR3 DNA (partial): TGTGCCAGCAGCCCGACAGGGGCGGATGAGACC.

In this sample, this clone turned up many times. From the germline J gene comes the end of the CDR3, since the read stops 3 residues before it. The genes are TRBV20-1 and TRBJ2-1; 8 bases line up with TRBD2. The germline V gene encodes CDR1 DFQATT and CDR2 SNEGSKA (reference sequence). The CDR3 loop spans 14 amino acids. Unmatched junction bases numbered 10, after V lost 4 bases and J lost 8 bases. The sequenced part of the CDR3 DNA is TGCAGTGCTATGTTGCGGGAGGCCGAGGATGAG. Its translation: CSAMLREAEDE. The full CDR3 protein reads CSAMLREAEDEQFF.

There are many counts of this clone. Partial CDR3 DNA: TGTGCCAGCAGTTGGGACAGGGGACCGGGC. Translation: CASSWDRGPG. The whole CDR3 is CASSWDRGPGYTF. This chain uses TRBV2 with TRBJ1-2, with 10 bases lining up with TRBD1. The CDR3 goes on 3 residues after the read ends, and that part is filled in from the germline J gene. CDR1 and CDR2 from the germline V gene are SNHLY and FYNNEI. The CDR3 length is 13 residues.

This clone appeared many times. The read is 3 residues too short to cover the CDR3 end, so that end is filled in from the germline J gene. The chain has TRBV18 and TRBJ2-1; TRBD1 aligns across 7 bases. Looked up from germline, CDR1 is KGHSH and CDR2 is LQKENI. The CDR3 runs 13 residues. J lost 6 bases, V lost 2 bases, and 1 base had no gene match. Incomplete CDR3 DNA: TGTGCCAGCTCACCAGGACAGGTCAATGAG. Translated: CASSPGQVNE. From start to end, the CDR3 is CASSPGQVNEQFF. Complete variable domain (other parts from reference TRBV18 and TRBJ2-1): NAGVMQNPRHLVRRRGQEARLRCSPMKGHSHVYWYRQLPEEGLKFMVYLQKENIIDESGMPKERFSAEFPKEGPSILRIQQVVRGDSAAYFCASSPGQVNEQFFGPGTRLTVL.

This clone was recorded at least ten times. The read ends 3 residues early relative to the CDR3; the germline J gene fills the gap. V gene TRBV24-1 combines with J gene TRBJ2-5, with 7 bases matching TRBD1. Per germline, CDR1 KGHDR and CDR2 SFDVKD. V trimming: 2 bases; J trimming: 3 bases; junction bases outside the gene matches: 8. The CDR3 extends over 16 amino acids. CDR3 sequence: CATSDSTTGTEETQYF. The CDR3 bases that were read are TGTGCCACCAGTGATTCGACAACCGGGACAGAAGAGACC.